This is a list of T cell receptor beta chains from one sample in a study of cytomegalovirus exposure and HLA in healthy donors. Libraries were prepared by immunoSEQ multiplex PCR; TCRdb keeps only in-frame clonotypes and omits some of them. The sample has 65,000 to 95,000 clones, around 79% seen once. The sample consisted of PBMCs. These TCRs come from a human donor in good health. The CDR3 runs from the conserved cysteine through the conserved F or W. A D gene is named only where the DNA matches it firmly.

d_call v_call cdr3_aa
. TRBV5-1 CASSLAGAGDGEKLFF
. TRBV7-2 CASSVGQPYNSPLHF
TRBD1 TRBV5-1 CASSSGQGIVPDTQYF
. TRBV18 CASSPLKDTHEKLFF
. TRBV19 CASSTLTGLNTEAFF
TRBD1 TRBV6-1 CANRGAPNTGELFF
. TRBV5-6 CASSLLQGGYGYTF
TRBD1 TRBV19 CASSISTGTGLGYTF
TRBD2 TRBV5-1 CASSLGEGPYNEQFF
. TRBV2 CASKGRGGSRLSDTQYF
. TRBV6-5 CASSSPGRNTEAFF
TRBD2 TRBV5-4 CASSLGASGWETQYF
. TRBV5-1 CASSSLGESSYNEQFF
TRBD2 TRBV7-2 CASRLAGYHNEQFF
TRBD1 TRBV27 CASSLLGTGGFRNSPLHF
. TRBV30 CAWSVGVPPGRDYGYTF
. TRBV27 CASRPDYGYRNQPQHF
. TRBV2 CASSSIFGTGSENF
TRBD1 TRBV5-1 CASSFTGTERGYPF
TRBD1 TRBV4-3 CASSQDPSGQGYEKLFF
TRBD1 TRBV4-1 CASSSDRGEAFF
TRBD1 TRBV7-6 CASSFDRGGQPQHF
. TRBV15 CATSRDLSPNAFF
TRBD1 TRBV7-7 CASSSTGVTGELFF
. TRBV5-6 CASSLAQGPRGEQYF
TRBD1 TRBV5-1 CASTLRQGASGYTF
TRBD1 TRBV10-3 CAIRGQGRNTEAFF
TRBD1 TRBV5-1 CASSPGQGFPPDTQYF
TRBD1 TRBV6-5 CASSFRTGGAVEKLFF
. TRBV29-1 CSAVDTDTQYF
. TRBV27 CASSLFRSGHGANVLTF
. TRBV7-2 CASSLGVREQFF
. TRBV5-4 CASSLGQYQETQYF
TRBD2 TRBV19 CASSMGGTSYEQYF
. TRBV5-1 CASSLGAAYGYTF
TRBD1 TRBV11-2 CASSSGQGAGQPQHF
TRBD2 TRBV13 CASSLVAGGLLIQETQYF
. TRBV7-9 CASSRRQQDTEAFF
TRBD2 TRBV6-5 CASSSPTSGSRYEQYF
. TRBV27 CASSLQNQETQYF
. TRBV19 CASSIGLNTGELFF
TRBD1 TRBV2 CASSGHRGRGPEQYF
TRBD1 TRBV6-5 CASRPTGTSGNTIYF
. TRBV6-5 CASSYQGRSSEKLFF
. TRBV29-1 CSGGPRVEKLFF
TRBD1 TRBV5-3 CARSLADRGPNQPQHF
. TRBV10-2 CASGLDRARGCEQYF
. TRBV11-2 CASSFADTEAFF
. TRBV5-1 CASSLEVGANYEQYF
TRBD2 TRBV4-1 CASSQLRGSGGASDTQYF
TRBD1 TRBV29-1 CSLRTGIYGYTF
. TRBV11-2 CASSLDFGQSEAFF
TRBD2 TRBV6-4 CASSDPSGAPPNTGELFF
. TRBV6-5 CASSPIAGAEQYF
TRBD1 TRBV10-1 CASNQGAGYGYTF